The 30 T cell receptor beta chains below were found in one sample sequenced in a study of shared clonotypes between healthy human individuals. This table comes from immunoSEQ multiplex PCR, and its TCRdb copy is limited to in-frame clones, with some not included. The sample lists some 2.1 million clones; about 94% were seen once. Naive-designated CD8 cells lacked CD45RO, were positively enriched for CCR7, and omitted terminally differentiated effector memory CD45RA+ cells. The sequenced material came from naive CD8+ T cells sorted from blood. These receptors were taken from a man between 18 and 35 years old in good health.

The J gene is TRBJ1-1, the V gene TRBV28, with a weak D call TRBD1 (6 bases). Trimming removed 9 bases at V and 8 bases at J, with 16 bases between. Germline-derived CDR1 and CDR2 are MDHEN and SYDVKM. The CDR3 runs 12 residues. CDR3 amino acids: CASRPGTSEAFF. The CDR3 DNA reads as TGTGCCAGTAGACCCGGGACATCAGAAGCTTTCTTT. The full variable domain, its missing parts supplied by reference TRBV28 and TRBJ1-1, is DVKVTQSSRYLVKRTGEKVFLECVQDMDHENMFWYRQDPGLGLRLIYFSYDVKMKEKGDIPEGYSVSREKKERFSLILESASTNQTSMYLCASRPGTSEAFFGQGTRLTVV.

Here the CDR3 reads CASSPPVAGVADTQYF. Here the CDR3 DNA reads TGTGCCAGCAGCCCCCCGGTGGCGGGAGTTGCAGATACGCAGTATTTT. V and J are TRBV7-9 and TRBJ2-3, with 7 bases lining up with TRBD2. CDR3 length: 16 amino acids. Germline V gene sequence: CDR1 SEHNR, CDR2 FQNEAQ (reference sequence). The junction had 12 bases not matched to a gene; V was cut back by 5 bases and J by 4 bases.

The V gene is TRBV6-5, the J gene TRBJ1-4, with D possibly matching TRBD1 (6 bases). V was shortened by 6 bases and J by 8 bases, with 16 bases between the two germline ends. Germline-derived CDR1 and CDR2 are MNHEY and SVGAGI. The CDR3 sequence is 14 residues long. CDR3 in DNA: TGTGCCAGCAGGGTGGGGGGCGGAGAGGAAAAACTGTTTTTT. It yields the protein CASRVGGGEEKLFF.

Only one count was recorded for this clone. This chain links TRBV6-6 with TRBJ2-3; 10 bases are a match to TRBD1. The CDR3 spans 15 residues. V was pared by 4 bases and J by 4 bases, with 5 bases of the junction left unmatched. Germline V gene sequence: CDR1 MNHNY, CDR2 SVGAGI (reference sequence). CDR3 loop: CASSSLDRGADTQYF. In nucleotides, the CDR3 is TGTGCCAGCAGTTCCCTGGACAGGGGGGCAGATACGCAGTATTTT.

The chain is built from TRBV29-1 and TRBJ1-2; weak D call: TRBD1 (5 bases). Germline CDR1 SQVTM, CDR2 ANQGSEA. V was clipped by 6 bases and J by 0 bases, with 11 bases between them. This CDR3 has 13 residues. CDR3 bases: TGCAGCGTGCCAAGGGGCTCTAACTATGGCTACACCTTC. It translates to CSVPRGSNYGYTF.

The chain is built from TRBV7-9 and TRBJ2-7; D remains ambiguous. CDR3 length: 14 amino acids. V lost 3 bases and J 2 bases, leaving 11 bases between the germline ends. Germline V gene sequence: CDR1 SEHNR, CDR2 FQNEAQ (reference sequence). The CDR3 DNA reads as TGTGCCAGCAGCTTTACACAGAGAACCTACGAGCAGTACTTC. Translation: CASSFTQRTYEQYF.

The chain uses TRBV11-2 and TRBJ2-3; TRBD2 is a possible D gene (6 bases). With 6 bases removed from V and 0 bases from J, the gap between germline ends came to 10 bases. This CDR3 is built from 14 residues. Germline V gene sequence: CDR1 SGHAT, CDR2 FQNNGV. The DNA for the CDR3 is TGTGCCAGCAGTCAGGGACTTAGCACAGATACGCAGTATTTT. Its protein is CASSQGLSTDTQYF.

The chain combines TRBV27 with TRBJ1-2; the D is unclear. CDR1 MNHEY and CDR2 SMNVEV come from the germline V gene (reference sequence). The CDR3 runs to 11 residues. V lost 3 bases and J lost 8, with 7 bases in between. In DNA form, the CDR3 reads TGTGCCAGCAGTTTGGGAATAGGCTACACCTTC. This translates into CASSLGIGYTF.

The V gene is TRBV6-5, the J gene TRBJ1-1; D uncertain. This CDR3 has 12 amino acids. Germline V gene data show CDR1 as MNHEY and CDR2 as SVGAGI. Trimming took 6 bases from V and 1 from J, leaving 6 bases between them. CDR3 sequence: CASRDGNTEAFF. CDR3 DNA sequence: TGTGCCAGCAGGGACGGGAACACTGAAGCTTTCTTT.

This rearrangement joins TRBV29-1 to TRBJ1-1, with TRBD1 matching 9 bases. The germline gives CDR1 SQVTM, CDR2 ANQGSEA. There are 19 residues in the CDR3. Trimming at V came to 2 bases and at J to 4 bases, leaving 20 bases not matched to a gene. The CDR3 bases are TGCAGCGTTGAAACCCGTAGGTTGTCCCGGGACAGGGCGGGCACTGAAGCTTTCTTT. This encodes CSVETRRLSRDRAGTEAFF.

The V and J genes are TRBV18 and TRBJ2-3; D is perhaps TRBD1 (5 bases). CDR3 size: 16 residues. Per germline, CDR1 KGHSH and CDR2 LQKENI. The germline V and J ends were trimmed by 6 bases and 1 base, with 17 bases remaining between them. CDR3 bases: TGTGCCAGCTCCCATCCCGACAGTTTTCGCACAGATACGCAGTATTTT. Translated, it gives CASSHPDSFRTDTQYF.

This clone was picked up one time. This chain joins TRBV28 and TRBJ1-2; 7 positions agree with TRBD1. Germline trimming cut 6 bases from V and 5 bases from J; bases unmatched to any gene: 3. The germline CDR1 and CDR2 sequences are MDHEN and SYDVKM. The CDR3 extends over 12 amino acids. The DNA for the CDR3 is TGTGCCAGCAGATCAGGGGGTTATGGCTACACCTTC. Translated, it gives CASRSGGYGYTF.

This chain links TRBV10-1 with TRBJ2-7, with D uncertain. The CDR3 is 14 residues long. Looked up from germline, CDR1 is WNHNN and CDR2 is SYGVQD (reference sequence). V was clipped by 8 bases and J by 4 bases, with 18 bases between them. CDR3 nucleotide sequence: TGCGCCAGCCCATGCCCGTCATGGCGTTACGAGCAGTACTTC. This translates into CASPCPSWRYEQYF.

This chain links TRBV27 with TRBJ2-1; D is undetermined. The germline V and J ends were trimmed by 3 bases and 8 bases, with 20 bases remaining between them. The CDR3 loop spans 16 amino acids. The germline V gene encodes CDR1 MNHEY and CDR2 SMNVEV (reference sequence). The CDR3 bases are TGTGCCAGCAGTTTTTTAAGCTCTCCATTAGTGGATGAGCAGTTCTTC. As protein: CASSFLSSPLVDEQFF.

J is TRBJ2-3 and V is TRBV7-2; D gene uncertain. The CDR3 runs to 14 residues. The germline gives CDR1 SGHTA, CDR2 FQGNSA. Trimming shortened V by 3 bases and J by 2 bases, and 9 bases separated the two germline ends. The CDR3 here is CASSFYRNTDTQYF. Here the CDR3 DNA reads TGTGCCAGCAGCTTTTACCGGAACACAGATACGCAGTATTTT.

The chain couples TRBV6-6 to TRBJ2-1, with a tentative D call TRBD2 (6 bases). Germline CDR1 reads MNHNY; CDR2 reads SVGAGI (reference sequence). With 3 bases removed from V and 14 bases from J, the gap between germline ends came to 17 bases. The CDR3 runs 13 residues. The CDR3 sequence: CASSYGSSGEKFF. The CDR3 DNA is TGTGCCAGCAGTTATGGGTCATCGGGGGAAAAGTTCTTC.

The chain recombines TRBV9 with TRBJ2-7, with 7 bases that match TRBD1. This CDR3 spans 13 amino acids. Germline CDR1 reads SGDLS; CDR2 reads YYNGEE. Unmatched junction bases numbered 8, after V lost 4 bases and J lost 7 bases. CDR3 loop: CASSTGQRSEQYF. In DNA form, the CDR3 reads TGTGCCAGCAGCACGGGACAGCGTTCAGAGCAGTACTTC.

The chain uses TRBV4-1 and TRBJ2-7; D call uncertain. The CDR3 covers 16 residues. Germline V lookup: CDR1 MGHRA, CDR2 YSYEKL. Trimming stripped 4 bases from V and 3 bases from J, with 19 bases between. The CDR3 coding sequence is TGCGCCAGCAGCCTTCAACCGACATCCCAGTTCTACGAGCAGTACTTC. It specifies CASSLQPTSQFYEQYF.

The V and J genes are TRBV5-6 and TRBJ2-7; possibly TRBD1 or TRBD2 for D (5 bases each). The CDR3 runs to 12 residues. The germline V and J ends were trimmed by 4 bases and 4 bases, with 9 bases remaining between them. Germline lookup yields CDR1 SGHDT and CDR2 YYEEEE. CDR3 nucleotides: TGTGCCAGCAGCCCCGAGGGGTACGAGCAGTACTTC. It is translated as CASSPEGYEQYF.

This clone has only one observation. The identical CDR3 is also encoded by other nucleotide sequences in the sample. The chain is built from TRBV6-1 and TRBJ2-1; 7 nucleotides agree with TRBD2. The V and J ends lost 1 base and 0 bases, in that order; junction bases with no gene match: 0. The CDR3 totals 15 residues. Germline loops: CDR1 MNHNS, CDR2 SASEGT. This CDR3 reads CASSEGGSSYNEQFF. In nucleotides, the CDR3 is TGTGCCAGCAGTGAAGGCGGGAGCTCCTACAATGAGCAGTTCTTC.

Turning to this clone: This may arise from a read error, as a much more abundant clone is one base away. The chain employs TRBV30 and TRBJ1-5, with TRBD1 matching over 7 bases. Germline lookup yields CDR1 GTSNPN and CDR2 SVGIG (reference sequence). V lost 5 bases to trimming and J lost 6 bases; unmatched junction nucleotides: 7. CDR3 length equals 13 residues. CDR3 bases: TGTGCCTGGGGTACCACAGGGGTTCAGCCCCAGCATTTT. It yields the protein CAWGTTGVQPQHF. Together with reference TRBV30 and TRBJ1-5, the CDR3 gives the full variable domain: SQTIHQWPATLVQPVGSPLSLECTVEGTSNPNLYWYRQAAGRGLQLLFYSVGIGQISSEVPQNLSASRPQDRQFILSSKKLLLSDSGFYLCAWGTTGVQPQHFGDGTRLSIL.

The chain is built from TRBV14 and TRBJ1-1; D not certain. V lost 0 bases to trimming and J lost 3 bases, with 11 bases between them. The CDR3 is made up of 15 amino acids. Germline values: CDR1 SGHDN, CDR2 FVKESK. CDR3 bases: TGTGCCAGCAGCCAAGAAGAGGGATGGGACACTGAAGCTTTCTTT. Translated, it gives CASSQEEGWDTEAFF.

This clone came up once. This sequence joins TRBV5-1 and TRBJ2-7; D is unclear. Deletions cut 0 bases from V and 2 bases from J, with 9 bases between. In germline, CDR1 is SGHRS, CDR2 YFSETQ. The CDR3 extends over 14 amino acids. The CDR3 sequence is CASSLADSAYEQYF. CDR3 DNA sequence: TGCGCCAGCAGCTTGGCCGACTCAGCCTACGAGCAGTACTTC.

Note on this clone: At one end, the junction sequence differs from germline, possibly due to a read error. The genes are TRBV6-5 and TRBJ2-7; D possibly matches TRBD1 or TRBD2 (5 bases each). The CDR3 is made up of 11 amino acids. The germline CDR1 and CDR2 sequences are MNHEY and SVGAGI. CDR3 amino acids: CASSEAGTINF. CDR3 coding DNA: TGTGCCAGCAGTGAAGCTGGGACGATTAACTTC.

The chain has TRBV28 and TRBJ1-5; D perhaps matches TRBD1 (5 bases). V lost 7 bases, J lost 3 bases, and 13 bases lay in between. The V gene's germline CDR1 is MDHEN and CDR2 SYDVKM. The CDR3 is 14 residues long. The chain's CDR3 is CASTLDRFNQPQHF. In DNA, the CDR3 is TGTGCCAGCACACTCGACAGATTCAATCAGCCCCAGCATTTT.

The chain is built from TRBV7-9 and TRBJ1-3; a possible D gene is TRBD1 (5 bases). Germline loops: CDR1 SEHNR, CDR2 FQNEAQ (reference sequence). V lost 5 bases to trimming and J lost 2 bases, with 13 bases between them. This CDR3 has 15 amino acids. The CDR3 DNA is TGTGCCAGCAGCGCGACCGGGGGAGCTGGAAACACCATATATTTT. This sequence encodes CASSATGGAGNTIYF. The full variable domain, in which reference TRBV7-9 and TRBJ1-3 provide the parts outside the CDR3, is DTGVSQNPRHKITKRGQNVTFRCDPISEHNRLYWYRQTLGQGPEFLTYFQNEAQLEKSRLLSDRFSAERPKGSFSTLEIQRTEQGDSAMYLCASSATGGAGNTIYFGEGSWLTVV.

The J gene is TRBJ1-1, the V gene TRBV5-6; D remains ambiguous. The V end was cut by 0 bases, the J end by 4 bases, with 4 bases between. Germline V lookup: CDR1 SGHDT, CDR2 YYEEEE. CDR3 length: 12 residues. The CDR3 is CASSLEATEAFF. The CDR3 nucleotides are TGTGCCAGCAGCTTGGAGGCCACTGAAGCTTTCTTT.

This chain uses TRBV6-5 with TRBJ2-1; 9 bases fit TRBD1. The CDR3 sequence is 15 residues long. Germline V gene lookup returns CDR1 MNHEY and CDR2 SVGAGI. V lost 5 bases, J lost 7 bases, and 9 bases stayed unmatched. The CDR3 spells CASSPDRGRGNEQFF. The CDR3 coding sequence is TGTGCCAGCAGTCCCGACAGGGGGAGAGGTAATGAGCAGTTCTTC.

The chain joins TRBV5-6 to TRBJ2-5, with D unresolved. The CDR3 spans 14 residues. The germline CDR1 and CDR2 sequences are SGHDT and YYEEEE. The V gene lost 4 bases and the J gene lost 1 base, with 11 bases spanning the gap. The CDR3 reads CASSLGNLQETQYF. CDR3 coding DNA: TGTGCCAGCAGCCTGGGAAACCTCCAAGAGACCCAGTACTTC.

The rearrangement joins TRBV2 to TRBJ2-7; D is possibly TRBD1 or TRBD2 (7 bases each). The germline V and J ends were trimmed by 8 bases and 5 bases, with 19 bases remaining between them. The CDR3 consists of 14 residues. Germline CDR1 is SNHLY and CDR2 is FYNNEI. CDR3: CASGGGTEDHEQYF. CDR3 sequence (DNA): TGTGCCAGCGGGGGAGGGACAGAGGACCACGAGCAGTACTTC.